The 32 T cell receptor beta chains below come from one sample, sequenced in a study of blood T cell repertoires in COVID-19. Sequenced by immunoSEQ multiplex PCR; TCRdb stores in-frame clones only, minus some. The data show a few hundred thousand clones, approximately 75% seen once. Material: PBMCs or T cells enriched from blood (not recorded which). The receptor set was obtained from a man between 35 and 55 years old who had recovered from COVID-19.

This clone was seen once. The chain carries TRBV5-1 and TRBJ2-2; 12 bases agree with TRBD2. Germline trimming cut 2 bases from V and 5 bases from J; bases unmatched to any gene: 4. Germline CDR1 SGHRS, CDR2 YFSETQ. CDR3 length: 16 residues. The CDR3 reads CASSLGLAGLTGELFF. The CDR3 DNA reads TGCGCCAGCAGCTTAGGACTAGCGGGACTGACCGGGGAGCTGTTTTTT.

The V and J genes are TRBV27 and TRBJ2-3, with D possibly matching TRBD2 (5 bases). CDR3 length: 14 residues. CDR1 and CDR2 from the germline V gene are MNHEY and SMNVEV (reference sequence). The ends were cut back, 8 bases at V and 2 bases at J, with 14 bases in the middle. In DNA, the CDR3 is TGTGCCAGCGGATTGGGCGGGCCCACAGATACGCAGTATTTT. It yields the protein CASGLGGPTDTQYF.

V usage is TRBV27 and J usage is TRBJ2-3; TRBD2 matches at 12 bases. Trimming at V came to 3 bases and at J to 0 bases, leaving 7 bases not matched to a gene. Germline CDR1 and CDR2: MNHEY and SMNVEV (reference sequence). The CDR3 contains 18 residues. The CDR3 reads CASSFRPSGRGSTDTQYF. The CDR3 DNA reads as TGTGCCAGCAGTTTTCGGCCTAGCGGGAGGGGCAGCACAGATACGCAGTATTTT.

The rearrangement links TRBV19 to TRBJ1-1; TRBD1 agrees at 9 bases. CDR3 length equals 13 residues. The germline V gene has CDR1 LNHDA and CDR2 SQIVND (reference sequence). V was clipped by 6 bases and J by 6 bases; unmatched bases: 5. The CDR3 DNA reads TGTGCCAGTAGCGACAGGGGGGCAGCTGAAGCTTTCTTT. Translated: CASSDRGAAEAFF.

The rearrangement uses TRBV25-1 and TRBJ1-1; 8 bases agree with TRBD1. Germline V gene lookup returns CDR1 MGHDK and CDR2 SYGVNS. The V gene end was trimmed by 7 bases and the J gene end by 3 bases; junction bases not matched to a gene: 4. The CDR3 runs to 13 residues. CDR3 in amino acids: CASTRQGYTEAFF. The CDR3 coding sequence is TGTGCCAGCACCAGACAGGGGTACACTGAAGCTTTCTTT. Supplemented by reference TRBV25-1 and TRBJ1-1, the full variable domain reads EADIYQTPRYLVIGTGKKITLECSQTMGHDKMYWYQQDPGMELHLIHYSYGVNSTEKGDLSSESTVSRIRTEHFPLTLESARPSHTSQYLCASTRQGYTEAFFGQGTRLTVV.

This chain connects TRBV19 to TRBJ2-2; 8 nucleotides agree with TRBD1. Trimming removed 5 bases from V and 5 bases from J; junction bases left unmatched: 4. Germline V CDR1 and CDR2: LNHDA, SQIVND (reference sequence). This CDR3 region has 14 residues. This chain's CDR3 is CASSQDRATGELFF. CDR3 nucleotides: TGTGCCAGTAGTCAGGACAGGGCTACCGGGGAGCTGTTTTTT.

This clone has a count of ten or more. The chain employs TRBV2 and TRBJ1-6; the match to TRBD1 covers 7 bases. This CDR3 spans 18 amino acids. V shed 3 bases and J 0 bases; nucleotides not matched to a gene: 8. The germline gives CDR1 SNHLY, CDR2 FYNNEI. The chain's CDR3 is CASSDPGQKSSYNSPLHF. CDR3 coding DNA: TGTGCCAGCAGTGACCCGGGACAGAAGAGCTCCTATAATTCACCCCTCCACTTT.

This clone showed up just once. This chain joins TRBV6-5 and TRBJ1-1, with 7 bases that match TRBD1. The CDR3 length is 14 residues. Looked up from germline, CDR1 is MNHEY and CDR2 is SVGAGI. J gave up 6 bases and V 2 bases, and 6 bases lay outside the gene matches. CDR3 amino acids: CASSYTGQSSEAFF. Here the CDR3 DNA reads TGTGCCAGCAGTTACACGGGACAGAGCTCTGAAGCTTTCTTT.

This chain uses TRBV6-5 with TRBJ1-1; D unclear. With 0 bases removed from V and 1 base from J, the gap between germline ends came to 12 bases. Germline CDR1 and CDR2: MNHEY and SVGAGI. The CDR3 has 16 residues. Written as DNA, the CDR3 is TGTGCCAGCAGTTACTCGAATCTCCGGGGGAACACTGAAGCTTTCTTT. Amino acid sequence: CASSYSNLRGNTEAFF.

The CDR3 reads CASSLDLTGLADHEQYF. In DNA, the CDR3 is TGTGCCAGCAGCTTAGATTTAACGGGACTAGCGGACCACGAGCAGTACTTC. This chain joins TRBV11-2 and TRBJ2-7, with 11 positions matching TRBD2. CDR1 and CDR2 (germline): SGHAT, FQNNGV. The CDR3 loop spans 17 amino acids. Trimming removed 0 bases from V and 5 bases from J; junction bases left unmatched: 9. The full variable domain, with the rest looked up from reference TRBV11-2 and TRBJ2-7, is EAGVAQSPRYKIIEKRQSVAFWCNPISGHATLYWYQQILGQGPKLLIQFQNNGVVDDSQLPKDRFSAERLKGVDSTLKIQPAKLEDSAVYLCASSLDLTGLADHEQYFGPGTRLTVT.

The rearrangement uses TRBV4-1 and TRBJ1-2, with TRBD1 identical over 7 bases. CDR3 length equals 15 residues. Germline V CDR1 and CDR2: MGHRA, YSYEKL. Trimming took 0 bases from V and 6 from J; bases not matched to a gene: 7. The CDR3, as DNA: TGCGCCAGCAGCCAAGATGCGGAAAGGGGGCATGGCTACACCTTC. This gives the protein CASSQDAERGHGYTF.

The V gene is TRBV5-1, the J gene TRBJ2-3, with 7 bases aligning to TRBD2. This CDR3 has 16 amino acids. The J segment lost 4 bases and the V segment lost 0 bases, leaving 8 bases of the junction unmatched. Germline V gene sequence: CDR1 SGHRS, CDR2 YFSETQ. The CDR3 DNA reads TGCGCCAGCAGCTTGGAGGCTAGCGGAGTTTCAGATACGCAGTATTTT. Encoded protein: CASSLEASGVSDTQYF.

The rearrangement links TRBV5-1 to TRBJ1-2; TRBD1 matches at 10 bases. The CDR3 is made up of 14 amino acids. The V gene end was trimmed by 5 bases and the J gene end by 4 bases; junction bases not matched to a gene: 5. Per the germline V gene, CDR1 is SGHRS and CDR2 is YFSETQ. CDR3 nucleotide sequence: TGCGCCAGCAGTCCCGGGACAGGGGTCTATGGCTACACCTTC. Its translation is CASSPGTGVYGYTF.

The chain is built from TRBV6-5 and TRBJ1-5; D may be TRBD1 (6 bases). CDR3 size: 16 residues. V lost 2 bases and J 9 bases, leaving 20 bases between the germline ends. The V gene's germline CDR1 is MNHEY and CDR2 SVGAGI. The CDR3 DNA reads as TGTGCCAGCAGTTACAATGACAGGCTCCAGGGTCTGCCCCAGCATTTT. Protein product: CASSYNDRLQGLPQHF.

J is TRBJ2-7 and V is TRBV5-1; TRBD2 aligns across 9 bases. With 1 base clipped from V and 4 bases from J, the junction kept 3 bases outside the gene matches. Germline lookup yields CDR1 SGHRS and CDR2 YFSETQ. This CDR3 spans 14 amino acids. CDR3 sequence reads: CASSLSGLAYEQYF. In nucleotides, the CDR3 is TGCGCCAGCAGCTTGTCGGGACTAGCTTACGAGCAGTACTTC.

In its sample, this clone was seen a few times. J is TRBJ2-6 and V is TRBV19, with D unresolved. Germline V gene sequence: CDR1 LNHDA, CDR2 SQIVND (reference sequence). The CDR3 is made up of 15 amino acids. V lost 5 bases, J lost 2 bases, and 10 bases lay in between. CDR3 coding DNA: TGTGCCAGTAGTCTTATTGAGGCTGGGGCCAACGTCCTGACTTTC. Translating it yields CASSLIEAGANVLTF.

The chain links TRBV24-1 to TRBJ2-2; the D gene is possibly TRBD2 (5 bases). CDR3 size: 16 residues. Germline V lookup: CDR1 KGHDR, CDR2 SFDVKD. V was clipped by 3 bases and J by 6 bases, with 16 bases between them. The CDR3 loop reads CATSDRTSFGAGELFF. CDR3 nucleotide sequence: TGTGCCACCAGTGATCGCACTAGTTTTGGCGCCGGGGAGCTGTTTTTT.

This chain links TRBV4-2 with TRBJ1-2, with D uncertain. The CDR3 runs to 14 residues. From germline, CDR1 is LGHNA and CDR2 YNFKEQ. Trimming cost V 1 base and J 2 bases, with 8 bases left between them. CDR3 in amino acids: CASSQGADNYGYTF. The DNA for the CDR3 is TGTGCCAGCAGCCAAGGGGCAGACAACTATGGCTACACCTTC.

Here the CDR3 reads CASSLVGASAQYF. As DNA, the CDR3 is TGTGCCAGCAGCTTAGTTGGAGCCTCCGCCCAGTACTTC. This chain links TRBV7-9 with TRBJ2-5; D is unresolved. Looked up from germline, CDR1 is SEHNR and CDR2 is FQNEAQ (reference sequence). This CDR3 has 13 amino acids. V gave up 1 base and J gave up 9 bases, with 12 bases separating them.

The V and J genes are TRBV18 and TRBJ1-1; D uncertain. V was clipped by 6 bases and J by 0 bases, with 11 bases between them. The CDR3 runs to 14 residues. Germline CDR1 reads KGHSH; CDR2 reads LQKENI. In DNA, the CDR3 is TGTGCCAGCTCCTCGTCGAGGGTGAACACTGAAGCTTTCTTT. Its translation: CASSSSRVNTEAFF.

V gene TRBV18 combines with J gene TRBJ2-5, with 9 bases matching TRBD1. From germline, CDR1 is KGHSH and CDR2 LQKENI. The CDR3 is made up of 13 amino acids. After removal of 5 bases from V and 5 bases from J, the junction contained 3 bases not matched to a gene. Written as DNA, the CDR3 is TGTGCCAGCTCAAACGGACAGGGGGAGACCCAGTACTTC. Residues: CASSNGQGETQYF.

This chain uses TRBV7-3 with TRBJ2-2; 12 bases agree with TRBD1. V lost 1 base to trimming and J lost 0 bases; unmatched junction nucleotides: 9. The CDR3 has 20 residues. Germline values: CDR1 SGHTA, CDR2 FQGTGA. CDR3 sequence reads: CASSLIPPGQGAANTGELFF. CDR3 sequence (DNA): TGTGCCAGCAGCTTAATACCGCCGGGACAGGGGGCGGCGAACACCGGGGAGCTGTTTTTT.

This CDR3 reads CASRDREGQPQHF. The CDR3, as DNA: TGTGCCAGCAGAGACAGGGAAGGTCAGCCCCAGCATTTT. The chain is built from TRBV28 and TRBJ1-5, with 7 nucleotides matching TRBD1. The CDR3 runs to 13 residues. The junction had 5 bases not matched to a gene; V was cut back by 6 bases and J by 6 bases. The V gene's germline CDR1 is MDHEN and CDR2 SYDVKM.

The J gene is TRBJ2-5, the V gene TRBV2; 10 bases are a match to TRBD2. Germline assignment: CDR1 SNHLY and CDR2 FYNNEI. V lost 8 bases and J lost 4; bases outside the gene matches: 7. The CDR3 covers 14 residues. The CDR3 DNA reads as TGTGCCAGCGTCGAGCGGGGGGGGGCAGAGACCCAGTACTTC. Its protein is CASVERGGAETQYF.

This clone was observed once. The J gene is TRBJ1-1, the V gene TRBV5-8, with D unclear. Germline V CDR1 and CDR2: SGHTS, YDEGEE. The ends were cut back, 0 bases at V and 1 base at J, with 13 bases in the middle. The CDR3 has 16 residues. CDR3: CASSLDLNRANTEAFF. For the CDR3, the DNA is TGTGCCAGCAGCTTGGACCTAAACAGAGCGAACACTGAAGCTTTCTTT. Together with reference TRBV5-8 and TRBJ1-1, the CDR3 gives the full variable domain: EAGVTQSPTHLIKTRGQQATLRCSPISGHTSVYWYQQALGLGLQFLLWYDEGEERNRGNFPPRFSGRQFPNYSSELNVNALELEDSALYLCASSLDLNRANTEAFFGQGTRLTVV.

The gene calls are TRBV6-1 and TRBJ1-5, with unresolved D. This CDR3 has 16 amino acids. V lost 2 bases and J lost 0, with 11 bases in between. The germline CDR1 and CDR2 sequences are MNHNS and SASEGT. Here the CDR3 reads CASSEWRRSSNQPQHF. The CDR3 DNA is TGTGCCAGCAGTGAATGGAGGCGGTCTAGCAATCAGCCCCAGCATTTT.

The chain uses TRBV30 and TRBJ1-2; TRBD1 is a possible D gene (6 bases). Trimming left V 3 bases short and J 8 bases short, with 16 bases between. CDR1 is GTSNPN, CDR2 SVGIG, per germline (reference sequence). The CDR3 runs to 13 residues. CDR3 coding DNA: TGTGCCTGGAGCACCACGTGGGGGCAAGGCTACACCTTC. This translates into CAWSTTWGQGYTF.

This clone appeared a few times. The chain carries TRBV14 and TRBJ2-7, with a tentative D call TRBD1 (5 bases). The CDR3 sequence is 14 residues long. Germline CDR1 and CDR2: SGHDN and FVKESK. The ends were cut back, 4 bases at V and 3 bases at J, with 13 bases in the middle. CDR3 coding DNA: TGTGCCAGCAGCCCCAGGGTAGGACGCTACGAGCAGTACTTC. It codes for CASSPRVGRYEQYF.

This chain connects TRBV4-1 to TRBJ2-1; 9 bases fit TRBD2. With 1 base clipped from V and 5 bases from J, the junction kept 9 bases outside the gene matches. The CDR3 is 17 amino acids. Germline-derived CDR1 and CDR2 are MGHRA and YSYEKL. The CDR3 region has the DNA TGCGCCAGCAGCCAAGTTTTAGCGGGAGTCCCCGACAATGAGCAGTTCTTC. It specifies CASSQVLAGVPDNEQFF.

The chain employs TRBV6-5 and TRBJ1-3; TRBD1 matches at 7 bases. Germline lookup yields CDR1 MNHEY and CDR2 SVGAGI. Trimming removed 0 bases from V and 4 bases from J; junction bases left unmatched: 6. CDR3 size: 16 residues. CDR3 protein: CASSYSDRVAGNTIYF. DNA of the CDR3: TGTGCCAGCAGTTACTCAGACAGGGTAGCGGGAAACACCATATATTTT.

The genes are TRBV5-6 and TRBJ1-2; 10 bases map to TRBD1. Germline V gene lookup returns CDR1 SGHDT and CDR2 YYEEEE. V shed 4 bases, J shed 4 bases, and the junction held 13 bases outside the gene matches. This CDR3 has 17 residues. The CDR3 sequence: CASSPDRGLGGGYGYTF. CDR3 DNA sequence: TGTGCCAGCAGCCCGGACAGGGGGTTGGGCGGGGGCTATGGCTACACCTTC. The whole variable domain, filled in from reference TRBV5-6 and TRBJ1-2, reads DAGVTQSPTHLIKTRGQQVTLRCSPKSGHDTVSWYQQALGQGPQFIFQYYEEEERQRGNFPDRFSGHQFPNYSSELNVNALLLGDSALYLCASSPDRGLGGGYGYTFGSGTRLTVV.

J is TRBJ1-2 and V is TRBV4-1; D is unclear. This CDR3 comprises 15 residues. Germline-derived CDR1 and CDR2 are MGHRA and YSYEKL. V lost 0 bases and J 5 bases, leaving 13 bases between the germline ends. CDR3: CASSQETGQLYGYTF. The CDR3, as DNA: TGCGCCAGCAGCCAAGAAACTGGGCAGCTTTATGGCTACACCTTC.